This T cell receptor beta chain was recovered during a study of blood T cell repertoires in COVID-19. Study context: Material from acute and convalescent COVID-19 was sourced from the United States, Italy and Spain. In each case, the material was cDNA or gDNA derived from T cells, B-cell-depleted T cells, or PBMCs.

The assay was immunoSEQ multiplex PCR, and TCRdb's table has in-frame clones only and misses some. The sample consists of 300,000 to 450,000 clones, around 89% of them appearing once. In germline, CDR1 is MDHEN, CDR2 SYDVKM. Trimming left V 5 bases short and J 4 bases short, with 14 bases between. The CDR3 sequence is 14 residues long. Sequenced: PBMCs or T cells enriched from blood (not recorded which). The J gene is TRBJ2-5, the V gene TRBV28, with D perhaps matching TRBD2 (5 bases). This clonotype was obtained from a man between 18 and 35 years old who had recovered from COVID-19. The CDR3 nucleotides read TGTGCCAGCAGTCCGGACTGGGCAGGAGAGACCCAGTACTTC. Protein: CASSPDWAGETQYF.